These 32 T cell receptor beta chains were sequenced from one sample in a study of blood T cell repertoires in COVID-19. TCRdb's table, derived via immunoSEQ multiplex PCR, lists solely in-frame clones and lacks some. The sample includes 200,000 to 250,000 clones, 88% of them seen just once. Sequenced: peripheral blood. These receptors all stem from a man younger than 35 with active or convalescent COVID-19.

V usage is TRBV6-4 and J usage is TRBJ2-1; D unresolved. The CDR3 length is 14 residues. V lost 4 bases and J 7 bases, leaving 14 bases between the germline ends. Germline assignment: CDR1 MRHNA and CDR2 SNTAGT. DNA for the CDR3: TGTGCCAGCAGTGCTGGTTCAGGTCCAAATGAGCAGTTCTTC. Translating it yields CASSAGSGPNEQFF.

The CDR3 coding sequence is TGTGCCAGCAGCCCCCGTGGACAGAAGAACTATGGCTACACCTTC. Translation gives CASSPRGQKNYGYTF. This chain uses TRBV5-4 with TRBJ1-2; maybe TRBD1 (6 bases). V was pared by 4 bases and J by 2 bases, with 15 bases between. This CDR3 contains 15 residues. Germline CDR1 and CDR2: SGHNT and YYREEE (reference sequence).

To note about this clone: At the DNA level, this CDR3 is encoded by other sequences in the same sample as well. The CDR3 loop reads CASSISGGYGYTF. The CDR3 DNA is TGTGCCAGTAGTATCTCAGGGGGTTACGGCTACACCTTC. The chain links TRBV19 to TRBJ1-2; 7 nucleotides align to TRBD1. Looked up from germline, CDR1 is LNHDA and CDR2 is SQIVND (reference sequence). This CDR3 region has 13 residues. V was pared by 3 bases and J by 8 bases, with 6 bases of the junction left unmatched.

This clone was seen only a few times. The chain couples TRBV12-3 or TRBV12-4 to TRBJ1-2; D possibly corresponds to TRBD1 (5 bases). The CDR3 spans 13 residues. Trimming cost V 6 bases and J 1 base, with 9 bases left between them. The CDR3 is CASSWQGNYGYTF. CDR3 bases: TGTGCCAGCAGCTGGCAGGGTAACTATGGCTACACCTTC.

The chain uses TRBV6-5 and TRBJ2-3; 7 bases line up with TRBD2. The ends lost 2 bases at V and 5 bases at J; junction bases unmatched: 4. The germline V gene has CDR1 MNHEY and CDR2 SVGAGI. This CDR3 is built from 14 residues. The CDR3 bases are TGTGCCAGCAGTTACGAGGGAGGGGAAGATACGCAGTATTTT. Translation: CASSYEGGEDTQYF.

The CDR3: CASSWMVGPEADTQYF. CDR3 coding DNA: TGTGCCAGCAGTTGGATGGTCGGCCCCGAGGCAGATACGCAGTATTTT. The chain employs TRBV28 and TRBJ2-3; no clear D gene. V gave up 4 bases and J gave up 4 bases, with 18 bases separating them. This CDR3 comprises 16 residues. Germline V gives CDR1 MDHEN, CDR2 SYDVKM.

V and J are TRBV2 and TRBJ1-1; 10 bases fit TRBD1. Germline loops: CDR1 SNHLY, CDR2 FYNNEI. Trimming took 7 bases from V and 7 from J; bases not matched to a gene: 6. The length of the CDR3 is 13 residues. The CDR3 nucleotides read TGTGCCAGCACGGGACAGGGGCGGATTGAAGCTTTCTTT. It yields the protein CASTGQGRIEAFF.

The V call is TRBV7-2, the J call TRBJ2-7; TRBD2 aligns across 7 bases. With 3 bases clipped from V and 3 bases from J, the junction kept 5 bases outside the gene matches. Germline V gene lookup returns CDR1 SGHTA and CDR2 FQGNSA. This CDR3 region has 14 residues. The CDR3, as DNA: TGTGCCAGCAGCTTGGGTATAGCGGGCTACGAGCAGTACTTC. This encodes CASSLGIAGYEQYF.

The rearrangement joins TRBV10-3 to TRBJ2-7, with D possibly matching TRBD1 (5 bases). From germline, CDR1 is ENHRY and CDR2 SYGVKD. The CDR3 has 15 residues. The V gene lost 3 bases and the J gene lost 1 base, with 13 bases spanning the gap. CDR3 DNA sequence: TGTGCCATCAGTGATGGGGCTTCCCGATCCTACGAGCAGTACTTC. It yields the protein CAISDGASRSYEQYF.

The chain joins TRBV6-4 to TRBJ2-5, with D hard to call. The germline gives CDR1 MRHNA, CDR2 SNTAGT. The CDR3 is 16 residues long. The V end lost 4 bases, the J end lost 2 bases, and 17 bases lay between the germline ends. The CDR3 nucleotides read TGTGCCAGCAGTGGGCCCCCCAAACAGTGTCAAGAGACCCAGTACTTC. Amino acid sequence: CASSGPPKQCQETQYF.

This chain joins TRBV12-3 or TRBV12-4 and TRBJ2-1, with D possibly TRBD1 on 5 matching bases. V lost 3 bases, J lost 15 bases, and 12 bases lay in between. This CDR3 has 11 residues. This chain's CDR3 is CASSFGRDPFF. For the CDR3, the DNA is TGTGCCAGCAGTTTTGGCAGGGATCCGTTCTTC.

V and J are TRBV7-2 and TRBJ1-2; D not resolved. Germline CDR1 and CDR2: SGHTA and FQGNSA. The CDR3 spans 14 residues. Trimming pared 8 bases from V and 8 bases from J, leaving 21 bases between. The CDR3 DNA sequence: TGTGCCAGCTCAGAGACCAGGATCTATGGAGGCTACACCTTC. Translating gives CASSETRIYGGYTF.

The chain has TRBV2 and TRBJ2-1; D is uncertain. Germline lookup yields CDR1 SNHLY and CDR2 FYNNEI. This CDR3 is built from 16 residues. V lost 11 bases and J lost 0, with 20 bases in between. The CDR3 DNA reads as TGTGCCCACACACCAATACTGGAGAGCTCCTACAATGAGCAGTTCTTC. Protein: CAHTPILESSYNEQFF. The full variable domain, with the rest looked up from reference TRBV2 and TRBJ2-1, is EPEVTQTPSHQVTQMGQEVILRCVPISNHLYFYWYRQILGQKVEFLVSFYNNEISEKSEIFDDQFSVERPDGSNFTLKIRSTKLEDSAMYFCAHTPILESSYNEQFFGPGTRLTVL.

The rearrangement links TRBV7-3 to TRBJ2-2; D perhaps matches TRBD2 (5 bases). Germline V lookup: CDR1 SGHTA, CDR2 FQGTGA. Trimming shortened V by 1 base and J by 3 bases, and 9 bases separated the two germline ends. The CDR3 covers 15 residues. CDR3 in amino acids: CASSLIPADTGELFF. DNA of the CDR3: TGTGCCAGCAGCTTAATACCAGCGGACACCGGGGAGCTGTTTTTT.

This sequence joins TRBV6-5 and TRBJ2-6; D uncertain. The CDR3 is made up of 14 amino acids. The V and J ends lost 5 bases and 4 bases respectively, with 9 bases between them. Germline CDR1 and CDR2: MNHEY and SVGAGI. The CDR3: CASSPLPGANVLTF. Here the CDR3 DNA reads TGTGCCAGCAGTCCCCTTCCGGGGGCCAACGTCCTGACTTTC.

The chain uses TRBV4-1 and TRBJ1-2, with TRBD1 identical over 7 bases. CDR1 is MGHRA and CDR2 is YSYEKL in the germline V gene. Trimming took 0 bases from V and 2 from J; bases not matched to a gene: 0. This CDR3 is built from 14 residues. The CDR3 DNA reads as TGCGCCAGCAGCCAAGAGGGACAGAACTATGGCTACACCTTC. This codes for CASSQEGQNYGYTF.

This chain connects TRBV5-1 to TRBJ2-7; a possible D gene is TRBD1 (6 bases). The CDR3 loop spans 11 amino acids. V shed 0 bases and J shed 12 bases, with 10 bases lying between them. CDR1 is SGHRS, CDR2 YFSETQ, per germline. The DNA for the CDR3 is TGCGCCAGCAGCTTGGACAGGGAAATGTACTTC. Encoded protein: CASSLDREMYF.

V usage is TRBV5-1 and J usage is TRBJ2-7; the D gene is possibly TRBD1 (6 bases). The CDR3 contains 12 residues. CDR1 is SGHRS, CDR2 YFSETQ, per germline. Trimming shortened V by 0 bases and J by 6 bases, and 7 bases separated the two germline ends. CDR3 sequence reads: CASSLVRGEQYF. In nucleotides, the CDR3 is TGCGCCAGCAGCTTGGTCAGGGGCGAGCAGTACTTC.

This clone was counted between two and nine times. The chain joins TRBV28 to TRBJ1-2; 10 positions match TRBD1. Trimming at V came to 5 bases and at J to 4 bases, leaving 7 bases not matched to a gene. CDR1 is MDHEN, CDR2 SYDVKM, per germline. The CDR3 is made up of 15 amino acids. The CDR3 bases are TGTGCCAGCAGTAACCGACAGGGGGCTACCTATGGCTACACCTTC. As protein: CASSNRQGATYGYTF.

The chain employs TRBV9 and TRBJ2-7; D uncertain. Looked up from germline, CDR1 is SGDLS and CDR2 is YYNGEE. The CDR3 sequence is 14 residues long. V was cut by 0 bases and J by 4 bases, with 11 bases left in between. The CDR3 protein is CASSVGGGVYEQYF. For the CDR3, the DNA is TGTGCCAGCAGCGTAGGAGGTGGCGTGTACGAGCAGTACTTC. The variable domain in full, completed from reference TRBV9 and TRBJ2-7, reads DSGVTQTPKHLITATGQRVTLRCSPRSGDLSVYWYQQSLDQGLQFLIQYYNGEERAKGNILERFSAQQFPDLHSELNLSSLELGDSALYFCASSVGGGVYEQYFGPGTRLTVT.

The chain combines TRBV4-1 with TRBJ2-2, with TRBD2 identical over 9 bases. Trimming at V came to 1 base and at J to 1 base, leaving 4 bases not matched to a gene. The length of the CDR3 is 17 residues. CDR1 is MGHRA, CDR2 YSYEKL, per germline. CDR3 in DNA: TGCGCCAGCAGCCAAGTCCTAGCGGGGATGAACACCGGGGAGCTGTTTTTT. Translation: CASSQVLAGMNTGELFF.

This rearrangement joins TRBV6-5 to TRBJ2-5; 9 positions agree with TRBD2. This CDR3 region has 11 residues. Germline V lookup: CDR1 MNHEY, CDR2 SVGAGI. V was clipped by 11 bases and J by 5 bases; unmatched bases: 3. The CDR3 DNA is TGTGCCGGAAGCGGGAGGGAGACCCAGTACTTC. Translating gives CAGSGRETQYF.

This rearrangement joins TRBV30 to TRBJ1-2; D not resolved. There are 11 residues in the CDR3. CDR1 GTSNPN and CDR2 SVGIG come from the germline V gene (reference sequence). V lost 2 bases and J 10 bases, leaving 11 bases between the germline ends. The CDR3 DNA is TGTGCCTGGAGTAGCTGGGAGGACTACACCTTC. Residues: CAWSSWEDYTF.

This clone is a singleton in its sample. The chain uses TRBV3-1 (or the pseudogene TRBV3-2) and TRBJ1-2; D is unclear. CDR1 and CDR2 (germline): LGHDT, YNNKEL (reference sequence). This CDR3 has 13 amino acids. The V gene lost 1 base and the J gene lost 8 bases, with 11 bases spanning the gap. The CDR3 spells CASSQVPGRGYTF. In nucleotides, the CDR3 is TGTGCCAGCAGCCAAGTCCCCGGCAGGGGCTACACCTTC.

This clone has a single count. This chain uses TRBV11-2 with TRBJ2-1, with 12 bases fitting TRBD2. The V and J ends lost 1 base and 3 bases, in that order; junction bases with no gene match: 4. From germline, CDR1 is SGHAT and CDR2 FQNNGV. The CDR3 spans 17 residues. The CDR3 nucleotides read TGTGCCAGCAGCTTAGCGACTAGCGGGAGAGGCTACAATGAGCAGTTCTTC. It encodes CASSLATSGRGYNEQFF.

Only one count was recorded for this clone. Written as DNA, the CDR3 is TGCGCCAGCAGCCAAGAGACAGGGAGCATTCAGTACTTC. Translated: CASSQETGSIQYF. V gene TRBV4-3 combines with J gene TRBJ2-4; TRBD1 matches at 7 bases. Germline assignment: CDR1 LGHNA and CDR2 YSLEER. This CDR3 has 13 residues. The V gene end was trimmed by 0 bases and the J gene end by 9 bases; junction bases not matched to a gene: 2.

In regard to this clone: Different DNA sequences within this sample yield the same CDR3. V is TRBV9 and J is TRBJ2-7; possibly TRBD2 for D (5 bases). Trimming removed 2 bases at V and 1 base at J, with 10 bases between. The CDR3 is 14 residues long. CDR1 is SGDLS, CDR2 YYNGEE, per germline. As DNA, the CDR3 is TGTGCCAGCAGCGTCGCCTCGGGGTCCTACGAGCAGTACTTC. This translates into CASSVASGSYEQYF. The entire variable domain, with the rest obtained from reference TRBV9 and TRBJ2-7, is as follows: DSGVTQTPKHLITATGQRVTLRCSPRSGDLSVYWYQQSLDQGLQFLIQYYNGEERAKGNILERFSAQQFPDLHSELNLSSLELGDSALYFCASSVASGSYEQYFGPGTRLTVT.

The rearrangement links TRBV30 to TRBJ2-7; possible D gene TRBD1, 5 bases. Trimming took 4 bases from V and 6 from J, leaving 10 bases between them. The germline gives CDR1 GTSNPN, CDR2 SVGIG (reference sequence). The CDR3 length is 11 residues. Written as DNA, the CDR3 is TGTGCCTGGATACTGGGGCCCGAGCAGTACTTC. Translation: CAWILGPEQYF.

The rearrangement uses TRBV14 and TRBJ2-1; 12 bases agree with TRBD2. This CDR3 spans 19 amino acids. After removal of 2 bases from V and 3 bases from J, the junction contained 11 bases not matched to a gene. Looked up from germline, CDR1 is SGHDN and CDR2 is FVKESK. The CDR3 DNA sequence: TGTGCCAGCAGCCAACTAGCGGGAGGGCCCTGGAACCACTACAATGAGCAGTTCTTC. Protein: CASSQLAGGPWNHYNEQFF.

This clone was detected only a few times. This rearrangement joins TRBV27 to TRBJ1-2, with 10 bases identical to TRBD1. This CDR3 region has 17 residues. Unmatched junction bases numbered 11, after V lost 3 bases and J lost 4 bases. CDR1 is MNHEY, CDR2 SMNVEV, per germline (reference sequence). CDR3 amino acids: CASSFRDRGKTIYGYTF. In DNA form, the CDR3 reads TGTGCCAGCAGTTTCAGGGACAGGGGAAAGACTATCTATGGCTACACCTTC.

The rearrangement joins TRBV2 to TRBJ2-2, with 9 bases matching TRBD2. There are 16 residues in the CDR3. After removal of 2 bases from V and 1 base from J, the junction contained 2 bases not matched to a gene. CDR1 and CDR2 (germline): SNHLY, FYNNEI. The CDR3 sequence is CASSERSGRNTGELFF. The CDR3, as DNA: TGTGCCAGCAGTGAACGTAGCGGGAGGAACACCGGGGAGCTGTTTTTT. The whole variable domain, remainder taken from reference TRBV2 and TRBJ2-2, is EPEVTQTPSHQVTQMGQEVILRCVPISNHLYFYWYRQILGQKVEFLVSFYNNEISEKSEIFDDQFSVERPDGSNFTLKIRSTKLEDSAMYFCASSERSGRNTGELFFGEGSRLTVL.

The chain links TRBV19 to TRBJ2-5; D might be TRBD1 (5 bases). The CDR3 spans 15 residues. Trimming cost V 5 bases and J 0 bases, with 13 bases left between them. CDR1 and CDR2 (germline): LNHDA, SQIVND (reference sequence). Here the CDR3 DNA reads TGTGCCAGTAGTCTTAAGGGGATGTACCAAGAGACCCAGTACTTC. This translates into CASSLKGMYQETQYF.